This TCR beta chain was recovered during a study of CD8 T cells in Susac syndrome. Germline assignment: CDR1 LNHDA and CDR2 SQIVND (reference sequence). CDR3 size: 16 residues. V dropped 5 bases and J dropped 0 bases, with 17 bases sitting between them. Roughly 0.45 to 1 ug RNA was reverse transcribed with random hexamers. TCRdb passed the immunoSEQ multiplex PCR reads through MiXCR, listing each CDR3 protein once. The data show about 300,000 distinct CDR3 sequences, approximately 85% seen once. The receptor comes from a human donor with multiple sclerosis. The sample was CD8+ T cells from PBMCs. The chain uses TRBV19 and TRBJ2-7; D unclear. CDR3 protein: CASSWKGAPSSYEQYF. As DNA, the CDR3 is TGTGCCAGTAGTTGGAAGGGCGCTCCGAGCTCCTACGAGCAGTACTTC.